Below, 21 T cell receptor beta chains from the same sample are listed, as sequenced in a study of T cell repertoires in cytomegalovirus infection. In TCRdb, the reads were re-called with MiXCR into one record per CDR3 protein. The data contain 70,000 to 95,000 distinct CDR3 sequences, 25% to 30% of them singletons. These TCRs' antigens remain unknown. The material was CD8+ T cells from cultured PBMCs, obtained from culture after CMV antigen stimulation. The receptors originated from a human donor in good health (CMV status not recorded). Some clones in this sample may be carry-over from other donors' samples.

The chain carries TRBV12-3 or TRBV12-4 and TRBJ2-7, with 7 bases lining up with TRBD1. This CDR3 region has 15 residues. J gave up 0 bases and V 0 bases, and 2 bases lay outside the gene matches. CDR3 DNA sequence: TGTGCCAGCAGTTTAGCGGGGGACAGCTCCTACGAGCAGTACTTC. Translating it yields CASSLAGDSSYEQYF.

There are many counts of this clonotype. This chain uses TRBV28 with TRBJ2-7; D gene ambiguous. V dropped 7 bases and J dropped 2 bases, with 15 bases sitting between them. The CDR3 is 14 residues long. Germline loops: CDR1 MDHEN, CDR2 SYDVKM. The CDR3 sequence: CASNLIGTTYEQYF. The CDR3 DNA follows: TGTGCCAGCAACCTCATCGGAACCACCTACGAGCAGTACTTC.

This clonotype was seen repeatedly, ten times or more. CDR3 protein: CASSVETGYDEQFF. The DNA for the CDR3 is TGTGCCAGCAGCGTAGAAACAGGTTACGATGAGCAGTTCTTC. The chain uses TRBV9 and TRBJ2-1, with a tentative D call TRBD1 (5 bases). The CDR3 extends over 14 amino acids. Trimming took 0 bases from V and 8 from J, leaving 12 bases between them. In germline, CDR1 is SGDLS, CDR2 YYNGEE. The variable domain in full, completed from reference TRBV9 and TRBJ2-1, reads DSGVTQTPKHLITATGQRVTLRCSPRSGDLSVYWYQQSLDQGLQFLIQYYNGEERAKGNILERFSAQQFPDLHSELNLSSLELGDSALYFCASSVETGYDEQFFGPGTRLTVL.

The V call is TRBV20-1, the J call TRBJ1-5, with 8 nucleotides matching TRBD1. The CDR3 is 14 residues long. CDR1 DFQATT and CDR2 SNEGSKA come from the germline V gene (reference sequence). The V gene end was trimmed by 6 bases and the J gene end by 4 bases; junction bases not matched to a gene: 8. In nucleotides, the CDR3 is TGCAGTGCACACCTCGACAGGGGTAATCAGCCCCAGCATTTT. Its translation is CSAHLDRGNQPQHF.

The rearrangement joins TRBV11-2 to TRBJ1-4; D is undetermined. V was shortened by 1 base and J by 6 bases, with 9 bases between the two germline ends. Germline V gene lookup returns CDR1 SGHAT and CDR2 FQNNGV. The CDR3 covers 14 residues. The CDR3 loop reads CASSLGYGDEKLFF. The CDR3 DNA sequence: TGTGCCAGCAGCTTAGGGTACGGGGATGAAAAACTGTTTTTT.

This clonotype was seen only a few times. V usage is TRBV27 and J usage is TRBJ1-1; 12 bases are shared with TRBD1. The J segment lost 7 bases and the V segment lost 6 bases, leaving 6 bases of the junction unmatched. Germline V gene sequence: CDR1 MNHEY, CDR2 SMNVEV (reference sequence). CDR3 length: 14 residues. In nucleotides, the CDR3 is TGTGCCAGCAGAGAGGGACAGGGGGCCAATGAAGCTTTCTTT. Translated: CASREGQGANEAFF.

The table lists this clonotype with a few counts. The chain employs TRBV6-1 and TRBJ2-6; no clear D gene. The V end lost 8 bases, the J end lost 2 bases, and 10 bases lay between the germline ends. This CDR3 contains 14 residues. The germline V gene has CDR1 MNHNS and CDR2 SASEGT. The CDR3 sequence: CASVGLAGANVLTF. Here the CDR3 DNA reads TGTGCCAGCGTCGGGTTGGCTGGGGCCAACGTCCTGACTTTC.

The CDR3 spells CASSLAGEADTQYF. CDR3 nucleotide sequence: TGTGCCAGCAGCTTAGCGGGAGAAGCGGATACGCAGTATTTT. The chain joins TRBV7-6 to TRBJ2-3; a possible D gene is TRBD2 (5 bases). This CDR3 region has 14 residues. Deletions cut 0 bases from V and 6 bases from J, with 10 bases between. Germline V CDR1 and CDR2: SGHVS, FNYEAQ.

CDR3 sequence reads: CASSLTGWDTSYEQYF. The CDR3 nucleotides read TGCGCCAGCAGCTTAACTGGTTGGGACACTTCCTACGAGCAGTACTTC. This chain links TRBV5-1 with TRBJ2-7; TRBD1 might be the D (6 bases). Germline V gives CDR1 SGHRS, CDR2 YFSETQ. V lost 2 bases to trimming and J lost 1 base, with 16 bases between them. The CDR3 covers 16 residues.

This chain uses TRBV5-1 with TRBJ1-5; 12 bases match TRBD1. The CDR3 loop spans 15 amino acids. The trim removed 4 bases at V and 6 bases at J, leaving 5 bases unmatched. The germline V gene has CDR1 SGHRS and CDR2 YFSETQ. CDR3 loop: CASSVGTGGTQPQHF. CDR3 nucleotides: TGCGCCAGCAGCGTTGGGACAGGGGGCACTCAGCCCCAGCATTTT.

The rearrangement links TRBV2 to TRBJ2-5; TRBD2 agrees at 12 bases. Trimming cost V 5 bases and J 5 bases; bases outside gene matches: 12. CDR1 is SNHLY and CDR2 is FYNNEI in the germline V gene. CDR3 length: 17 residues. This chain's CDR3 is CASSSSGLAGMGETQYF. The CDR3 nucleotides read TGTGCCAGCAGTTCTTCCGGACTAGCGGGGATGGGCGAGACCCAGTACTTC.

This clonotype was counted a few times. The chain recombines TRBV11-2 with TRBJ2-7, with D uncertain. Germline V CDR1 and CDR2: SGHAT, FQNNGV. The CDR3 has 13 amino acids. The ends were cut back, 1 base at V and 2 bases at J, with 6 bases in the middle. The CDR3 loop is CASSLARTYEQYF. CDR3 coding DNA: TGTGCCAGCAGCTTAGCCCGGACCTACGAGCAGTACTTC.

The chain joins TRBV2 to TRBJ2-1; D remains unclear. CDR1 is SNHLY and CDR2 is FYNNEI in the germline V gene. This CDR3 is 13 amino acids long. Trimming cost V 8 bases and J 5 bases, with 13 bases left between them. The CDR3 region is CASRPLPHNEQFF. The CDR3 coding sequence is TGTGCCAGCCGTCCCCTTCCCCACAATGAGCAGTTCTTC.

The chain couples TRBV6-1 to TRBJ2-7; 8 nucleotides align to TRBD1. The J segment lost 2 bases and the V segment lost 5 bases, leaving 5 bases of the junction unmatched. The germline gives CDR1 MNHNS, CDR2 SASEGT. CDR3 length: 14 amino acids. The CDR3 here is CASSFAQGAYEQYF. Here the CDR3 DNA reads TGTGCCAGCAGTTTCGCACAGGGGGCCTACGAGCAGTACTTC.

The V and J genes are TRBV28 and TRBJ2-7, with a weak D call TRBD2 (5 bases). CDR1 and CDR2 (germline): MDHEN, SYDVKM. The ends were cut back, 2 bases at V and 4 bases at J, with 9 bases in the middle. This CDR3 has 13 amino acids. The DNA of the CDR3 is TGTGCCAGCAGTTTACCGGGGTGGTACGAGCAGTACTTC. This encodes CASSLPGWYEQYF.

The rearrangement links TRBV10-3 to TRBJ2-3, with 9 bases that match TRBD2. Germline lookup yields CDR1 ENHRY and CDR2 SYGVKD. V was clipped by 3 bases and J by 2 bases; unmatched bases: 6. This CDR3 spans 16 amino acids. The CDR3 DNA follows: TGTGCCATCAGTGACCGAGCGGGGGGAACCACAGATACGCAGTATTTT. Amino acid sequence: CAISDRAGGTTDTQYF.

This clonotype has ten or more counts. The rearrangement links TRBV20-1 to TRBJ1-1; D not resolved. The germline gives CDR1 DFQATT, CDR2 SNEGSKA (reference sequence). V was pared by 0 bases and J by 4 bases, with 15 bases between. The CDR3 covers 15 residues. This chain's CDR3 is CSARELGWISTEAFF. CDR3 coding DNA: TGCAGTGCTAGAGAACTAGGGTGGATAAGCACTGAAGCTTTCTTT.

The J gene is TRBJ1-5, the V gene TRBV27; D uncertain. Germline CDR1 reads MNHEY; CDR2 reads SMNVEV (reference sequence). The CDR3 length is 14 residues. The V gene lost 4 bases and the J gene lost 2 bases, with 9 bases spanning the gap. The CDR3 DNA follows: TGTGCCAGCAGTTCCAAGAGGGGCAATCAGCCCCAGCATTTT. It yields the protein CASSSKRGNQPQHF.

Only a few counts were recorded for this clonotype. The CDR3 region is CATSTKWGNTEAFF. The CDR3 DNA is TGTGCCACCAGCACCAAATGGGGGAACACTGAAGCTTTCTTT. This sequence joins TRBV15 and TRBJ1-1; D is unresolved. Trimming removed 4 bases at V and 1 base at J, with 10 bases between. The CDR3 totals 14 residues. The germline CDR1 and CDR2 sequences are LNHNV and YYDKDF (reference sequence).

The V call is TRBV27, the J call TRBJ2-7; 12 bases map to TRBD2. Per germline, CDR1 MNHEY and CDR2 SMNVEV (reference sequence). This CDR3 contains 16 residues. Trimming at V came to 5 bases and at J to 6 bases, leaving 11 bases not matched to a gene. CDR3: CASSPPGLAGLSEQYF. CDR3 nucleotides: TGTGCCAGCAGTCCCCCCGGACTAGCGGGGCTGAGCGAGCAGTACTTC.

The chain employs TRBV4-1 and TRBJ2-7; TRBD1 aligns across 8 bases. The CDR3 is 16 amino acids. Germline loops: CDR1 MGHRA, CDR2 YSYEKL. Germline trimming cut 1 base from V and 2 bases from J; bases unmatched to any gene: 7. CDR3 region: CASSQGKGQGAYEQYF. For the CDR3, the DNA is TGCGCCAGCAGCCAAGGGAAAGGACAGGGTGCCTACGAGCAGTACTTC.